A single T cell receptor beta chain is shown here with its context. This clonotype came up a few times. What antigen it recognizes has not been identified. No qualities accompany the bases; no much larger clone lies one base away. According to the study, the label for this sample's time point signals: blood at routine non-recurrence follow-up after resection. Without any cell sorting, TCR sequencing was performed on whole RNA extracted either from tumor and nontumor lung tissue or from cryopreserved PBMC samples. Only patients for whom sufficient RNA was available from at least two tumor regions were selected for TCR sequencing. V ends up 4 bases short and J 7 bases short, with an unmatched junction base count of 10. The CDR3, from cysteine to phenylalanine, totals 15 residues. Only the CDR3 DNA stays, 45 bases, in frame from base 1. The germline V gene (reference sequence) supplies CDR1 DFQATT and CDR2 SNEGSKA.

The entry originates in a study of spatial heterogeneity in lung cancer (dated by TCRdb to the late 2010s). Turning to the overall study: Samples were obtained from 65 to 90 patients with early-stage, untreated non-small cell lung cancer from the lung TRACERx cohort. At surgery, hundreds of tumor regions, roughly 62 matched nontumor lung samples and 56 PBMC samples were TCR-sequenced for both alpha and beta chains. Nonsynonymous mutation counts, determined by whole-exome sequencing of tumor tissue, were related to features of the TCR repertoire. More beta-chain than alpha-chain transcripts were consistently detected, likely reflecting higher beta-chain transcript abundance. Follow-up PBMC samples were sequenced whenever available, and the median time to follow-up was about two years after resection. In non-small cell lung cancer, the study made a quantitative comparison of TCR alpha and beta repertoires among multiple tumor regions, matched nontumor lung and blood. In the raw uncorrected reads, each unique combination of TCR and UMI appeared more than ten times on average. Here is what the overall study found, with its caveats: Additional single-cell paired TCR alpha and beta sequencing was considered necessary to confirm, at a functional level, the hypothesis that regional TCRs recognize regional mutations. Comparisons of baseline and follow-up blood repertoires included only around 14 patients. Ubiquitous expanded tumor TCRs were detected in blood more often at tumor resection than at routine follow-up.

Libraries were made using 5' RACE. Sequencing instrument: NextSeq 500. In the TCR library protocol, a unique molecular identifier was attached to each TCR cDNA molecule so that PCR and sequencing errors could be corrected. Concerning the study's data processing: TCR identification, UMI-based error correction and CDR3 extraction were all carried out with Decombinator tools. TCRs above a frequency of 2 per 1,000, corresponding to the top 1% of the tumor frequency distribution, were defined as expanded. Renyi diversity was calculated using the R vegan package after each repertoire was subsampled 100 times to 5,000 TCRs. To build CDR3 similarity networks, amino acid triplet string-kernel similarity was used, and CDR3s were connected when their pairwise similarity was above 0.82. TCRdb cleaned the public reads at Q25 with fastp, built clones with MiXCR and kept in-frame beta chains. Each record represents a unique CDR3 protein, reported with the most common genes and DNA among its rows. TCRdb assigned the V and J calls; the authors' analysis was not used. The sample includes around 110,000 distinct CDR3 sequences, with 9.5% to 15% observed a single time. In total, the top ten clones hold 16% of the sample.

This sequence originates from a male donor with early-stage non-small cell lung cancer. The sequence is built from TRBV20-1 and TRBJ1-6; 7 of the junction bases match TRBD1. The sample consisted of PBMCs, taken at follow-up. The CDR3 region: CSANLGGRTNSPLHF. The DNA sequence is as follows: TGCAGTGCTAACCTAGGGGGCAGGACCAATTCACCCCTCCACTTT.